The text below deals with one T cell receptor beta chain. It has no known antigen specificity. Base-call qualities are not available, and no considerably larger clone is one nucleotide away. This record comes from a study of cytomegalovirus exposure and HLA in healthy donors (dated 2017 in TCRdb). Some background on the complete study: An earlier analysis of several hundred of the donors reported 276 Gb of sequence data and roughly 120 million unique TCR beta sequences obtained from 150 million to 200 million T cells. An early release covering roughly 600 HLA-typed donors comprised about 300 gigabases of sequencing data and roughly 85 million unique TCR sequences. Of the roughly 400 genotyped donors, around 81% fell in the genetic ancestry cluster associated with self-reported Caucasian donors. The aim of the study was to test whether cataloging public T cell receptors could identify signatures of past pathogen exposure. The T cell repertoires of around 670 subjects were profiled by immunosequencing and related to cytomegalovirus serostatus. In addition to the first cohort of roughly 700 subjects, a separate validation cohort of 100 to 150 different subjects was used. To predict cytomegalovirus infection status, the study brought together high-throughput TCR immunosequencing, statistical association of individual TCRs with disease status, and machine learning. To study patterns of TCR occurrence, a later analysis re-analyzed previously published TCR beta repertoires from around 670 donors and added high-resolution HLA genotyping. Rather than drawing on any new phenotypic data, the later analysis identified candidate immune exposures from TCR beta sequences and the way those sequences occurred across donors. An earlier analysis of more than 450 of the donors used high-throughput TCR beta sequencing to judge whether each TCR beta V gene segment behaved as functional or pseudogenic. Alongside the repertoire data, information on donor age, sex, ethnicity and CMV serostatus was compiled. In a later genetic analysis, genome-wide SNP genotypes for 398 of the 666 donors were used, and that subset was treated as a discovery cohort. All discovery cohort repertoires had been generated on a single sequencing platform. HLA typing included class I and class II loci at four-digit resolution. The number of donors typed differed by locus, with roughly 620-640 for A, B, C, DRB1 and DQB1, around 560 for DQA1, approximately 580 for DPA1, and 450 to 480 for DPB1. About five DR-DQ haplotypes were treated as single units for association and clustering because of strong linkage in the cohort. On average, around 230,000 unique TCR beta nucleotide sequences were sequenced per donor among roughly 430 genotyped donors of the cohort, with 15% to 20% of those sequences being non-productive.

Overall study outcomes, separate from this receptor: In vitro tests confirmed that a few of the cytomegalovirus-associated TCR beta chains recognize cytomegalovirus antigens. In an earlier analysis of about 600 of the donors, most TCR beta V segments appeared in productive rearrangements about 87% or about 30% of the time, broadly matching IMGT annotations. In a later analysis, most CMV-associated TCR beta chains were found to appear HLA-restricted, with HLA associations seemingly driven largely by CMV exposure. A total of about 180 TCR beta chains were listed by the study as associated with cytomegalovirus. In a later analysis, more than 15,000 TCR beta sequences were associated with specific HLA alleles at a false discovery rate of 0.05. A further reported finding was that TCR beta sequences accurately predicted the HLA-A and HLA-B alleles for most subjects in the first cohort. Correlated functional status among segregating V segments might reflect linkage disequilibrium, but an unknown experimental factor could not be ruled out. Compared with the roughly 700-donor mean, donors in an Asian-associated ancestry cluster had fewer N-insertions in productive TCRs, according to a later genetic analysis. In a later analysis, the rate of TCR association differed among HLA loci, with DRB1 alleles having the most associated TCRs and HLA-C alleles having the fewest. The earlier analysis of approximately 540 of the donors excluded about 16 rarely observed V segments, including chromosome 9 orphons, because counts were too low. According to a later analysis, parvovirus B19, influenza, CMV and Epstein-Barr virus appeared linked to several top co-occurrence clusters. It was suggested by the authors that the approach could potentially be generalized to other disease states and immunological phenotypes. V-gene and J-gene trimming of TCR beta chains was associated with a missense DCLRE1C variant in a later genetic analysis, and the association was replicated in an independent cohort. Assigning TCR associations to individual alleles was difficult when HLA alleles, especially DR and DQ, strongly co-occurred. Because some donors lacked HLA typing at each locus, the association tests relied only on the typed subset. The cohort was sequenced for TCR beta chains only, and without alpha or paired-chain data the features that could be detected were limited. Because the 87-base-pair reads could not distinguish some IMGT-functional V segments, including TRBV6-2 and TRBV6-3, those segments were excluded. In a later analysis, HLA-associated TCR beta chains were found to be more clonally expanded and to have lower generation probabilities than equally common non-associated chains. For the cohort, immune exposure information was limited to CMV serostatus. A cluster of highly shared sequence variants was judged likely to be a technical artifact of the sequencing pipeline. Roughly uniform sequencing depth across donors was assumed in presence/absence analyses, although this assumption may not hold. Cytomegalovirus status was reported to be diagnosed by the classifier with high specificity and sensitivity in both the original and validation cohorts. Most TCR sequences were observed very rarely across donors, whereas some public TCRs were present in many individuals.

In total, 500 to 700 healthy bone marrow donors made up the cohort. At the time of sampling, every cohort member was nominally healthy, though immune exposures that went unrecorded were likely present. The donor was CMV seronegative and was included in the group of several hundred seronegative cohort members. A peripheral blood sample was provided by each donor, and peripheral blood mononuclear cells were used for TCR beta sequencing. The Qiagen DNeasy Blood Extraction Kit was used to extract genomic DNA from the blood cell samples. Taken from the germline V gene, the CDR1 and CDR2 loops are SGHVS and FQNEAQ. Relative to germline, V is missing 3 bases and J is missing 2 bases, with 11 bases of the junction outside any gene match. The CDR3, from cysteine to phenylalanine, totals 17 residues. Just the 51-base CDR3 DNA is kept, in frame starting at base 1. Receptors were amplified or captured by the immunoSEQ multiplex PCR assay. For the multiplex PCR, a mixture combining 60 forward primers for TCR Vbeta segments and 13 reverse primers for TCR Jbeta segments was used. A multiplex PCR assay on genomic DNA amplified the CDR3 region of rearranged TCR beta genes. Amplified TCR beta libraries were sequenced as 87-base-pair reads on the Illumina HiSeq System. The source study handled its data this way. A later analysis counted tens of millions of unique TCR beta chains across the 666 repertoires, and around 9.9 million of these chains were shared by at least two donors. A nearest-neighbor algorithm error-corrected the raw reads and collapsed the reads into unique sequences, merging closely related sequences to remove PCR and sequencing errors. To assign V, D and J gene segments, CDR3 sequences were aligned to IMGT reference sequences. For a sequence to be retained, a match of at least six nucleotides to both a V gene segment and a J gene segment was required. A rearrangement counted as productive if the CDR3 had no stop codons and remained in frame with V and J, and every other rearrangement counted as non-productive. CDR3 was defined according to IMGT convention as the region running from the second conserved V-encoded cysteine to the conserved J-encoded phenylalanine. The earlier analysis of about 640 of the donors excluded any sequence lacking an unambiguous match to a single V gene segment. An earlier analysis of around 600 of the donors classified V segments as functional when productive rearrangements were above 56.7% and as segregating when the standard deviation between donors was above 5%. A statistical classification framework was built to diagnose cytomegalovirus status from the catalog of TCR beta chain sequences. In a later analysis, TCR nucleotide sequences were compared against IMGT/GENE-DB human TR gene sequences so that V and J genes could be assigned. In a later analysis, CDR3 sequences and most-parsimonious VDJ recombination scenarios were assigned using the TCRdist pipeline. In a later analysis, each TCR beta chain was defined by its CDR3 amino acid sequence together with its V-gene family, and reads lacking a unique V-gene family were excluded. As a way to deal with suspected cross-contamination and a sequencing artifact, a later analysis dropped 450 to 600 nucleotide sequences that were highly shared and had low generation probability. For each public chain, a later analysis derived a clonal expansion index from normalized ranks of inferred template counts within each repertoire. In a later analysis, generation probabilities were computed using a VDJ recombination model fitted to out-of-frame rearrangements, and the results were checked against IGoR. In a later analysis, hypergeometric tests were used to score TCR-TCR, TCR-HLA and TCR-CMV co-occurrence, with a repertoire-size bias correction applied to TCR pairs. To estimate false discovery rates, a later analysis permuted the HLA or CMV assignments 20 times. A later analysis grouped co-occurring TCRs with DBSCAN, adding TCRdist sequence similarity when clustering within HLA-allele-positive subsets. Repertoires with fewer than 30,000 or more than 120,000 public chains were left out of co-occurrence clustering, as were roughly five repertoires with anomalous nucleotide sharing. TCRdb provides this immuneACCESS table in a form limited to in-frame rearrangements. Some clones are lacking; in checked studies, under half of them reflect an unresolved V gene, and why the rest are absent is not known. The V and J calls and the clone size are those of that table, but D and trimming were determined from the DNA. The sample data list about 160,000 clones, and 85% of these were observed just once. 1% of the sample is in the top ten clones.

This chain is built from TRBV7-8 and TRBJ2-7, and 9 bases in between align with TRBD1. The sequencing input was PBMCs. The TCR was taken from a boy aged 2 to 10 in good health and CMV-seronegative. The nucleotide sequence is given as TGTGCCAGCAGCTTCACCTCCGGGACAGGGAATACCTACGAGCAGTACTTC. It is translated as CASSFTSGTGNTYEQYF. Where the CDR3 stops, the reference TRBV7-8 and TRBJ2-7 genes take over; the full variable domain is GAGVSQSPRYKVAKRGQDVALRCDPISGHVSLFWYQQALGQGPEFLTYFQNEAQLDKSGLPSDRFFAERPEGSVSTLKIQRTQQEDSAVYLCASSFTSGTGNTYEQYFGPGTRLTVT.